The rows below give T cell receptor beta chains drawn from one sample of a study of T cell repertoires in cytomegalovirus infection. Each CDR3 protein gets one entry after TCRdb re-called the reads with MiXCR. The repertoire includes about 490,000 distinct CDR3 sequences, around a quarter of them detected once, and approximately 13% sits in the top ten. The sample taken for sequencing was PBMCs. Receptor source: a human donor in good health (CMV status not recorded). Some clones in this sample may be carry-over from other donors' samples. The CDR3 runs from the conserved cysteine through the conserved F or W. The order of the fields is D gene, V gene, clone size, J gene, CDR3 DNA, CDR3 protein. A D gene is named only where the DNA matches it firmly. The size of a clone is reported for some rows only, either as once, few or many, or as a class for expanded clones.

D gene: .; V gene: TRBV20-1; clone size: .; J gene: TRBJ1-5; CDR3 DNA: TGCAGTGCTAGAGATGGGCGTTTTAGCAATCAGCCCCAGCATTTT; CDR3 protein: CSARDGRFSNQPQHF
D gene: TRBD1; V gene: TRBV29-1; clone size: .; J gene: TRBJ1-2; CDR3 DNA: TGCAGCGTTTCACAGGGGGGTTATGGCTACACCTTC; CDR3 protein: CSVSQGGYGYTF
D gene: TRBD1; V gene: TRBV20-1; clone size: .; J gene: TRBJ2-7; CDR3 DNA: TGCAGTGCTCAGGAAACAGGGGGCTGGTACGAGCAGTACTTC; CDR3 protein: CSAQETGGWYEQYF
D gene: .; V gene: TRBV4-3; clone size: .; J gene: TRBJ2-1; CDR3 DNA: TGCGCCAGCAGCGCGGACCGAAACTCCTACAATGAGCAGTTCTTC; CDR3 protein: CASSADRNSYNEQFF
D gene: TRBD1; V gene: TRBV5-4; clone size: .; J gene: TRBJ2-6; CDR3 DNA: TGTGCCAGCAGCGAAGGACAGGGGCTTCCCTCTGGGGCCAACGTCCTGACTTTC; CDR3 protein: CASSEGQGLPSGANVLTF
D gene: .; V gene: TRBV7-2; clone size: .; J gene: TRBJ2-7; CDR3 DNA: TGTGCCAGCAGCTTAAGGGGCAGGGGGGTCTACGAGCAGTACTTC; CDR3 protein: CASSLRGRGVYEQYF
D gene: .; V gene: TRBV30; clone size: few; J gene: TRBJ1-1; CDR3 DNA: TGTGCCTGGAGTGCGGGAGGCACTGAAGCTTTCTTT; CDR3 protein: CAWSAGGTEAFF
D gene: .; V gene: TRBV5-1; clone size: .; J gene: TRBJ1-1; CDR3 DNA: TGCGCCAGCAGCTTGTTCTCGGGGACTGAAGCTTTCTTT; CDR3 protein: CASSLFSGTEAFF
D gene: TRBD1; V gene: TRBV27; clone size: few; J gene: TRBJ1-2; CDR3 DNA: TGTGCCAGCAGTATGGGACAGGGAAACTATGGCTACACCTTC; CDR3 protein: CASSMGQGNYGYTF
D gene: .; V gene: TRBV30; clone size: .; J gene: TRBJ2-7; CDR3 DNA: TGTGCCTGGAGCCGGACCCCAGTCTACGAGCAGTACTTC; CDR3 protein: CAWSRTPVYEQYF
D gene: TRBD2; V gene: TRBV6-1; clone size: .; J gene: TRBJ2-1; CDR3 DNA: TGTGCCAGCAGCCCAACCGGGACTAGCGGCCTCAATGAGCAGTTCTTC; CDR3 protein: CASSPTGTSGLNEQFF
D gene: .; V gene: TRBV5-1; clone size: .; J gene: TRBJ1-2; CDR3 DNA: TGCGCCAGCAGCTTGTCCAGGTCGTATGGCTACACCTTC; CDR3 protein: CASSLSRSYGYTF
D gene: .; V gene: TRBV24-1; clone size: .; J gene: TRBJ1-1; CDR3 DNA: TGTGCCACCAGGAGAGGGGTAGGAGCTTTCTTT; CDR3 protein: CATRRGVGAFF
D gene: .; V gene: TRBV9; clone size: once; J gene: TRBJ1-2; CDR3 DNA: TGTGCGGGGGAGGATGGCTACACCTTC; CDR3 protein: CAGEDGYTF
D gene: .; V gene: TRBV7-2; clone size: many; J gene: TRBJ2-5; CDR3 DNA: TGTGCCAGCAGTCCGCAGGGGGGAGGGGAGACCCAGTACTTC; CDR3 protein: CASSPQGGGETQYF
D gene: .; V gene: TRBV5-6; clone size: .; J gene: TRBJ2-1; CDR3 DNA: TGTGCCTCAATCCTAGAGGGGCCCTACAATGAGCAGTTCTTC; CDR3 protein: CASILEGPYNEQFF
D gene: .; V gene: TRBV12-3/TRBV12-4; clone size: few; J gene: TRBJ2-7; CDR3 DNA: TGTGCCAGCAGTCCGGGACAAAACCTCTACGAGCAGTACTTC; CDR3 protein: CASSPGQNLYEQYF
D gene: TRBD2; V gene: TRBV20-1; clone size: .; J gene: TRBJ2-7; CDR3 DNA: TGCAGTGCTAGTGGGCTAGCGGGGCGCACCTACGAGCAGTACTTC; CDR3 protein: CSASGLAGRTYEQYF
D gene: .; V gene: TRBV6-5; clone size: .; J gene: TRBJ1-2; CDR3 DNA: TGTGCCAGCAGTTACTCCGCCAGGCGAGCTAACTATGGCTACACCTTC; CDR3 protein: CASSYSARRANYGYTF
D gene: TRBD1; V gene: TRBV27; clone size: .; J gene: TRBJ2-2; CDR3 DNA: TGTGCCAGCACCACGTTGGGGACAGTTGGAACCGGGGAGCTGTTTTTT; CDR3 protein: CASTTLGTVGTGELFF
D gene: .; V gene: TRBV4-1; clone size: .; J gene: TRBJ2-7; CDR3 DNA: TGCGCCAGCAGCCAAGAAAAATTTAGGGGATCCTACGAGCAGTACTTC; CDR3 protein: CASSQEKFRGSYEQYF
D gene: .; V gene: TRBV6-1; clone size: .; J gene: TRBJ2-5; CDR3 DNA: TGTGCCAGCAGTGAAGCGCCCTCCAGAGAGACCCAGTACTTC; CDR3 protein: CASSEAPSRETQYF
D gene: .; V gene: TRBV9; clone size: .; J gene: TRBJ1-1; CDR3 DNA: TGTGCCAGCAGCGCCCTATCGAACACTGAAGCTTTCTTT; CDR3 protein: CASSALSNTEAFF
D gene: .; V gene: TRBV7-2; clone size: many; J gene: TRBJ2-4; CDR3 DNA: TGTGCCAGCAGCTTAGGACCCGACGGGGAAGGATCCAAAAACATTCAGTACTTC; CDR3 protein: CASSLGPDGEGSKNIQYF
D gene: .; V gene: TRBV7-4; clone size: .; J gene: TRBJ1-2; CDR3 DNA: TGTGCCAGCAGCTTTCTCCGTTCTAGGAATGGCTACACCTTC; CDR3 protein: CASSFLRSRNGYTF
D gene: .; V gene: TRBV6-8; clone size: .; J gene: TRBJ1-4; CDR3 DNA: TGTGCCAGCAGTTACAGGGCAGTTAATGAAAAACTGTTTTTT; CDR3 protein: CASSYRAVNEKLFF
D gene: TRBD2; V gene: TRBV7-8; clone size: many; J gene: TRBJ2-7; CDR3 DNA: TGTGCCAGCAGCTCGGGACTAGCGGCCTACGAGCAGTACTTC; CDR3 protein: CASSSGLAAYEQYF
D gene: TRBD2; V gene: TRBV7-2; clone size: .; J gene: TRBJ2-3; CDR3 DNA: TGTGCCAGCAGCCTTGGTGGGGGAGGGCGAGATACGCAGTATTTT; CDR3 protein: CASSLGGGGRDTQYF
D gene: .; V gene: TRBV25-1; clone size: .; J gene: TRBJ1-1; CDR3 DNA: TGTGCCAGCAGTGAACGCGGACAGATTGCTTTCTTT; CDR3 protein: CASSERGQIAFF
D gene: TRBD2; V gene: TRBV12-3/TRBV12-4; clone size: .; J gene: TRBJ2-1; CDR3 DNA: TGTGCCAGCAGGACAGCGGGATTGGGCGAGCAGTTCTTC; CDR3 protein: CASRTAGLGEQFF
D gene: .; V gene: TRBV7-2; clone size: many; J gene: TRBJ1-2; CDR3 DNA: TGTGCCAGCAGCCCATCCTCCGGGGGACCGAGAGGATGGACCTTC; CDR3 protein: CASSPSSGGPRGWTF
D gene: .; V gene: TRBV19; clone size: .; J gene: TRBJ1-1; CDR3 DNA: TGTGCCAGTAGAGCAGACAGTGGTGCCACTGAAGCTTTCTTT; CDR3 protein: CASRADSGATEAFF
D gene: .; V gene: TRBV7-9; clone size: many; J gene: TRBJ2-3; CDR3 DNA: TGTGCCAGCAGCTTCTCGGGACCTCCCAAGGATACGCAGTATTTT; CDR3 protein: CASSFSGPPKDTQYF
D gene: TRBD2; V gene: TRBV20-1; clone size: .; J gene: TRBJ2-2; CDR3 DNA: TGCAGTGCAGGACTAGGAAAAACCGGGGAGCTGTTTTTT; CDR3 protein: CSAGLGKTGELFF
D gene: .; V gene: TRBV7-9; clone size: many; J gene: TRBJ1-6; CDR3 DNA: TGTGCCAGCAGCTTCTCAGGAGTAAATTCACCCCTCCACTTT; CDR3 protein: CASSFSGVNSPLHF
D gene: TRBD1; V gene: TRBV6-5; clone size: .; J gene: TRBJ1-2; CDR3 DNA: TGTGCCAGCAGTTACGGACAGGGGGTCTATGGCTACACCTTC; CDR3 protein: CASSYGQGVYGYTF
D gene: TRBD2; V gene: TRBV6-2/TRBV6-3; clone size: .; J gene: TRBJ2-1; CDR3 DNA: TGTGCCAGCAACCCGTTGATTCTAGCGGGAGGCTGGAATGAGCAGTTCTTC; CDR3 protein: CASNPLILAGGWNEQFF
D gene: .; V gene: TRBV19; clone size: few; J gene: TRBJ1-5; CDR3 DNA: TGTGCCAGTAATCAACAGGTAAATCAGCCCCAGCATTTT; CDR3 protein: CASNQQVNQPQHF
D gene: .; V gene: TRBV12-3/TRBV12-4; clone size: .; J gene: TRBJ2-1; CDR3 DNA: TGTGCCAGCAGTTCCCCTGGGCCAAGGAATGAGCAGTTCTTC; CDR3 protein: CASSSPGPRNEQFF
D gene: TRBD2; V gene: TRBV12-5; clone size: few; J gene: TRBJ2-1; CDR3 DNA: TGTGCTAGTGGTGATGCCGGGAGGGGACTAGCGGGTTACAATGAGCAGTTCTTC; CDR3 protein: CASGDAGRGLAGYNEQFF
D gene: .; V gene: TRBV7-2; clone size: many; J gene: TRBJ1-2; CDR3 DNA: TGTGCCAGCAGGAGGGGGGCGATGGACTATGGCTACACCTTC; CDR3 protein: CASRRGAMDYGYTF
D gene: .; V gene: TRBV28; clone size: .; J gene: TRBJ2-4; CDR3 DNA: TGTGCCAGCAGTGACAGGTCGCGCCCGGACATTCAGTACTTC; CDR3 protein: CASSDRSRPDIQYF
D gene: .; V gene: TRBV7-2; clone size: .; J gene: TRBJ2-3; CDR3 DNA: TGTGCCAGCAGCTTAGTTGGAGATCTCCGCACAGATACGCAGTATTTT; CDR3 protein: CASSLVGDLRTDTQYF
D gene: .; V gene: TRBV20-1; clone size: .; J gene: TRBJ1-6; CDR3 DNA: TGCAGTGCCAAAGGGACCGCGCAGGGTTCACCCCTCCACTTT; CDR3 protein: CSAKGTAQGSPLHF
D gene: .; V gene: TRBV15; clone size: .; J gene: TRBJ1-6; CDR3 DNA: TGTGCCACCAGCAGAGATTTAACGGGGGCCCTCCACTTT; CDR3 protein: CATSRDLTGALHF
D gene: TRBD2; V gene: TRBV19; clone size: few; J gene: TRBJ2-1; CDR3 DNA: TGTGCCAGTAAGGGTTGGGTAGCGGGAGTTTCGGAGGAGCAGTTCTTC; CDR3 protein: CASKGWVAGVSEEQFF
D gene: .; V gene: TRBV6-2/TRBV6-3; clone size: .; J gene: TRBJ1-1; CDR3 DNA: TGTGCCAGCAGGTACTATTTAGTTGGGACTGAAGCTTTCTTT; CDR3 protein: CASRYYLVGTEAFF
D gene: TRBD2; V gene: TRBV2; clone size: .; J gene: TRBJ2-3; CDR3 DNA: TGTGCCAGCATAGGGCGAAGCGGGAGGGGAACAGATACGCAGTATTTT; CDR3 protein: CASIGRSGRGTDTQYF
D gene: .; V gene: TRBV7-2; clone size: many; J gene: TRBJ1-4; CDR3 DNA: TGTGCCAGCAGCTTAGACAGCTATGCAACTAATGAAAAACTGTTTTTT; CDR3 protein: CASSLDSYATNEKLFF
D gene: .; V gene: TRBV7-9; clone size: many; J gene: TRBJ2-7; CDR3 DNA: TGTGCCAGCAGCTTAGTTACGGAAAGGCAGTACTTC; CDR3 protein: CASSLVTERQYF
D gene: .; V gene: TRBV12-3/TRBV12-4; clone size: .; J gene: TRBJ2-4; CDR3 DNA: TGTGCCAGCAGCTACAGGGCAAACATTCAGTACTTC; CDR3 protein: CASSYRANIQYF
D gene: TRBD2; V gene: TRBV4-1; clone size: .; J gene: TRBJ2-1; CDR3 DNA: TGCGCCAGCAGCCAAGTATTAGCGGGGGCAGACAATGAGCAGTTCTTC; CDR3 protein: CASSQVLAGADNEQFF
D gene: TRBD2; V gene: TRBV20-1; clone size: few; J gene: TRBJ2-5; CDR3 DNA: TGCAGTGCTAGAGACGCCCGGGAGGGCCGGGAGACCCAGTACTTC; CDR3 protein: CSARDAREGRETQYF